Listed below are T cell receptor beta chains from one sample, sequenced in a study of Ad26.COV2.S vaccination and SARS-CoV-2 variants. Generated by immunoSEQ multiplex PCR, the TCRdb table keeps only in-frame clones and is missing some. The sample lists about 390,000 clones, 70% to 90% seen once, with around 3.4% in the top ten. This sample comprised peripheral blood, obtained in a trial of Ad26.COV2.S vaccine versus placebo. Receptors originate from a person between 18 and 60 years old who received the Ad26.COV2.S COVID-19 vaccine or a placebo. CDR3s include the opening cysteine and the closing phenylalanine or tryptophan. The D gene is left open where the match is weak. For some rows the clone size is stated as once, few or many, or as a class when expanded; others skip it.

j_gene | v_gene | abundance | d_gene | CDR3nt | CDR3aa
TRBJ2-7 | TRBV5-4 | - | TRBD1 | TGTGCCAGCAGCCCCGGGACAGGGGCTAGCGAGCAGTACTTC | CASSPGTGASEQYF
TRBJ2-7 | TRBV5-1 | - | - | TGCGCCAGCAGCTTGGCCGAGGGGCCGGGCGAGCAGTACTTC | CASSLAEGPGEQYF
TRBJ2-5 | TRBV7-2 | - | - | TGTGCCAGCAGCTTAGTCGTAGCTAGCGCCGGTGAGACCCAGTACTTC | CASSLVVASAGETQYF
TRBJ1-1 | TRBV7-9 | - | - | TGTGCCAGCAGCCAGACGGCAGGGTTCAGGGACACTAAAGCTTTCTTT | CASSQTAGFRDTKAFF
TRBJ1-2 | TRBV2 | - | - | TGTGCCAGCAGTGACGACTTCTCCCCGGGAGGCTACACCTTC | CASSDDFSPGGYTF
TRBJ1-2 | TRBV27 | few | - | TGTGCCAGCTGTCCTCACGGGGAGGGAACCTATGGCTACACCTTC | CASCPHGEGTYGYTF
TRBJ1-2 | TRBV18 | - | - | TGTGCCAGCTCACCGACACAGGGAATAGGCTACACCTTC | CASSPTQGIGYTF
TRBJ2-2 | TRBV2 | once | TRBD2 | TGTGCCAGCAGTCTCTTTCGTCTAGCGGGGGCTAACACCGGGGAGCTGTTTTTT | CASSLFRLAGANTGELFF
TRBJ1-4 | TRBV6-5 | - | - | TGTGCCAGCAATCAGAACACTAATGAAAAACTGTTTTTT | CASNQNTNEKLFF
TRBJ1-3 | TRBV10-3 | - | - | TGTGCCATCAGTGAGTCACGAGGGGTCGGAAACACCATATATTTT | CAISESRGVGNTIYF
TRBJ1-6 | TRBV7-9 | - | - | TGTGCCAGCAGCTTTGAACCCAACGGGTCACCCCTCCACTTT | CASSFEPNGSPLHF
TRBJ1-1 | TRBV5-4 | - | - | TGTGCCAGCAGCCCGGGACCCATGAACACTGAAGCTTTCTTT | CASSPGPMNTEAFF
TRBJ2-7 | TRBV5-1 | - | TRBD1 | TGCGCCAGCAGTCGCACAGGGGGACGAACCTACGAGCAGTACTTC | CASSRTGGRTYEQYF
TRBJ2-3 | TRBV2 | - | TRBD1 | TGTGCCAGCAGTGTTTTGCAGGGGGCCACGGATACGCAGTATTTT | CASSVLQGATDTQYF
TRBJ2-1 | TRBV27 | - | TRBD1 | TGTGCCAGCAGTCCGACACCGGGACAGGGGAACAATGAGCAGTTCTTC | CASSPTPGQGNNEQFF
TRBJ1-2 | TRBV10-3 | - | - | TGTGCCATCAGTGATGGGGGGCTCTATGGCTACACCTTC | CAISDGGLYGYTF
TRBJ1-3 | TRBV9 | - | - | TGTGCCAGCAGCCCCGAGGGGGGAACTGGAAACACCATATATTTT | CASSPEGGTGNTIYF
TRBJ2-1 | TRBV6-5 | - | - | TGTGCCAGCAGTTACTCGACAGTCCCCAATGAGCAGTTCTTC | CASSYSTVPNEQFF
TRBJ2-3 | TRBV30 | - | - | TGTGCCTGGAGTGTAACTAGAGGAAGGGCCCCAGATACGCAGTATTTT | CAWSVTRGRAPDTQYF
TRBJ2-1 | TRBV5-1 | - | - | TGCGCCAGCAGCCCAGATGGCCCCCCTAAAGGGAATGAGCAGTTCTTC | CASSPDGPPKGNEQFF
TRBJ1-4 | TRBV5-8 | - | - | TGTGCCAGCAGCTTGGTCCGGGGGGAAAAACTGTTTTTT | CASSLVRGEKLFF
TRBJ1-1 | TRBV6-5 | - | - | TGTGCCAGCAGTTACTCGGGTGGGTACACTGAAGCTTTCTTT | CASSYSGGYTEAFF
TRBJ1-4 | TRBV4-1 | - | - | TGCGCCAGCAGCCCATTGGAGCAGAAGGCTAATGAAAAACTGTTTTTT | CASSPLEQKANEKLFF
TRBJ1-1 | TRBV6-5 | few | - | TGTGCCAGCACCCTGACAAGATCGAACACTGAAGCTTTCTTT | CASTLTRSNTEAFF
TRBJ1-5 | TRBV30 | - | TRBD1 | TGTGCCTGGAACCAGGACAGGGGGCAGCCCCAGCATTTT | CAWNQDRGQPQHF
TRBJ2-2 | TRBV4-2 | once | - | TGTGCCAGCAGCCAAGATCAAACGGACACCGGGGAGCTGTTTTTT | CASSQDQTDTGELFF
TRBJ1-2 | TRBV10-2 | - | TRBD1 | TGCGCCAGCAGCGGGACAGGGGAGAGCTATGGCTACACCTTC | CASSGTGESYGYTF
TRBJ1-4 | TRBV11-2 | - | TRBD1 | TGTGCCAGCAGCTTAGGCCGGGACAGTAATGAAAAACTGTTTTTT | CASSLGRDSNEKLFF
TRBJ1-2 | TRBV5-1 | - | TRBD1 | TGCGCCAGCAGGCGAACAGGGGTGGGTGGCTACACCTTC | CASRRTGVGGYTF
TRBJ1-1 | TRBV18 | - | TRBD1 | TGTGCCAGCTCACCACCCGGGACAGGGAATTGGGGTGGCACTGAAGCTTTCTTT | CASSPPGTGNWGGTEAFF
TRBJ2-3 | TRBV4-3 | - | - | TGCGCCAGCAGCCAGTTGGCAGGGGTCAGCGGAGATACGCAGTATTTT | CASSQLAGVSGDTQYF
TRBJ2-3 | TRBV18 | - | TRBD1 | TGTGCCAGCTCACCATCCCGTGACCAGGGGGCATATACGCAGTATTTT | CASSPSRDQGAYTQYF
TRBJ1-3 | TRBV7-9 | - | TRBD1 | TGTGCCAGCAGCTTTTTAAATCCCCGGACAGGGCCTGGAAACACCATATATTTT | CASSFLNPRTGPGNTIYF
TRBJ1-2 | TRBV3-1/TRBV3-2 | - | - | TGTGCCAGCAGCCCAAACTATGGCTACACCTTC | CASSPNYGYTF
TRBJ1-6 | TRBV27 | few | TRBD1 | TGTGCCAGTCAGGGGGGACTTCGCAATTCACCCCTCCACTTT | CASQGGLRNSPLHF
TRBJ2-1 | TRBV6-1 | - | - | TGTGCCAGCAGGAGCAGGGTTGTGGGGTACAATGAGCAGTTCTTC | CASRSRVVGYNEQFF
TRBJ1-1 | TRBV3-1/TRBV3-2 | - | - | TGTGCCAGCAGCCTTGACTGGTATCCTCCCACTGAAGCTTTCTTT | CASSLDWYPPTEAFF
TRBJ2-3 | TRBV4-3 | - | - | TGCGCCAGCAGCCAAGAACGGAAGACGCAGTATTTT | CASSQERKTQYF
TRBJ1-4 | TRBV7-9 | - | TRBD1 | TGTGCCATCAGGATACAGGGGGCGAGGTTCGGTGAAAAACTGTTTTTT | CAIRIQGARFGEKLFF
TRBJ2-3 | TRBV11-3 | - | - | TGTGCCAGCTCACTAGGGTCCACAGATACGCAGTATTTT | CASSLGSTDTQYF
TRBJ1-1 | TRBV9 | - | - | TGTGCCAGCAGCGTAATTTACACTGAAGCTTTCTTT | CASSVIYTEAFF
TRBJ1-6 | TRBV5-3 | - | TRBD1 | TGTGCCAGAAGCCGTGACAGGGATAATTCACCCCTCCACTTT | CARSRDRDNSPLHF
TRBJ1-6 | TRBV3-1/TRBV3-2 | - | - | TGTGCCAGCAGCCAAGTTTTAGGGCCGCTTTCACCCCTCCACTTT | CASSQVLGPLSPLHF
TRBJ1-2 | TRBV14 | - | - | TGTGCCAGCAGCCAAGGTGCAAGGGATAATGGCTACACCTTC | CASSQGARDNGYTF
TRBJ2-5 | TRBV7-2 | - | TRBD2 | TGTGCCAGCAGCTTACGATCGGGGGGGCCCGAGACCCAGTACTTC | CASSLRSGGPETQYF
TRBJ1-1 | TRBV7-9 | - | - | TGTGCCAGCAGCCAGACCTGGACAGCGAACACTGAAGCTTTCTTT | CASSQTWTANTEAFF
TRBJ1-3 | TRBV2 | - | - | TGTGCCAGCAGTTCAAGAGGAAACACCATATATTTT | CASSSRGNTIYF
TRBJ1-1 | TRBV7-7 | - | - | TGTGCCAGCAGCTTAGATATTGGGACTGAAGCTTTCTTT | CASSLDIGTEAFF
TRBJ1-6 | TRBV9 | - | TRBD1 | TGTGCCAGCAGCGGTACAGGGGGCCTTAATTCACCCCTCCACTTT | CASSGTGGLNSPLHF
TRBJ2-6 | TRBV28 | - | - | TGTGCCAGCAGTTTAAGGGTTCCTGGGGCCAACGTCCTGACTTTC | CASSLRVPGANVLTF
TRBJ2-1 | TRBV19 | - | - | TGTGCCAGTAGTATTGGACAGCCTTACAATGAGCAGTTCTTC | CASSIGQPYNEQFF
TRBJ2-3 | TRBV5-1 | once | - | TGCGCCAGCAGACAGGCAGATACGCAGTATTTT | CASRQADTQYF
TRBJ1-1 | TRBV7-9 | - | TRBD1 | TGTGCCAGCAGCTTCACCGGGACAGGTGAAGCTTTCTTT | CASSFTGTGEAFF
TRBJ2-1 | TRBV5-1 | - | TRBD1 | TGCGCCAGCAGCTTGGAGACAGGGAGTAGCAATGAGCAGTTCTTC | CASSLETGSSNEQFF
TRBJ1-1 | TRBV7-2 | once | TRBD1 | TGTGCCAGCAGCTCCCCGCCAGGGGGAATGAACACTGAAGCTTTCTTT | CASSSPPGGMNTEAFF
TRBJ2-5 | TRBV2 | - | - | TGTGCCAGCAGTGAAGCCGGTGAGACCCAGTACTTC | CASSEAGETQYF
TRBJ2-3 | TRBV6-1 | - | - | TGTGCCAGCAGTGACCGACAAGGGCGGTATTTT | CASSDRQGRYF
TRBJ2-1 | TRBV6-4 | - | - | TGTGCCAGCAGTCTCTGGGGGGGCCCCTCCTACAATGAGCAGTTCTTC | CASSLWGGPSYNEQFF
TRBJ2-1 | TRBV3-1/TRBV3-2 | - | TRBD2 | TGTGCCAGCAGCCAAGATCCTAGCGGGGGGCCGTATGAGCAGTTCTTC | CASSQDPSGGPYEQFF
TRBJ1-3 | TRBV7-9 | - | - | TGTGCCAGCAGCTTAACAGGATCTGGAAACACCATATATTTT | CASSLTGSGNTIYF